The entry below gives a single TCR beta chain sequence along with its context. Being one base from a much bigger clone, this may be a read error. This is likely a read error, given that the CDR3 carries no conserved phenylalanine or tryptophan at its end. TCR beta cDNA was made from 500 ng total RNA with a constant-region primer. Slightly modified ARM-PCR with three nested multiplex PCR rounds yielded TCR beta libraries. Primers for the first two PCR rounds were TRBV1-TRBV30 forward primers and a C-beta reverse primer (roughly 10 cycles per round). TCRdb reprocessed the multiplex PCR reads with MiXCR, giving one entry per CDR3 protein. The sample lists 250,000 to 400,000 distinct CDR3 sequences; approximately 60% were seen once. This sample was included in a study of tumor-infiltrating lymphocytes in primary liver carcinoma. The V gene lost 5 bases and the J gene lost 6 bases, with 8 bases spanning the gap. The CDR3 runs 12 residues. From germline, CDR1 is LGHNT and CDR2 FRNRAP.

Extraction also yielded germline DNA, while blood RNA was obtained from unsorted whole blood. The sequence came from a man aged 40-49 years with primary liver carcinoma and hepatitis B virus infection. Sample: peripheral blood. The chain has TRBV12-5 and TRBJ2-1; tentative D call: TRBD2 (5 bases). The chain's CDR3 is CASGIRGNEQFL. DNA for the CDR3: TGTGCTAGTGGTATACGGGGCAATGAGCAGTTCCTC.